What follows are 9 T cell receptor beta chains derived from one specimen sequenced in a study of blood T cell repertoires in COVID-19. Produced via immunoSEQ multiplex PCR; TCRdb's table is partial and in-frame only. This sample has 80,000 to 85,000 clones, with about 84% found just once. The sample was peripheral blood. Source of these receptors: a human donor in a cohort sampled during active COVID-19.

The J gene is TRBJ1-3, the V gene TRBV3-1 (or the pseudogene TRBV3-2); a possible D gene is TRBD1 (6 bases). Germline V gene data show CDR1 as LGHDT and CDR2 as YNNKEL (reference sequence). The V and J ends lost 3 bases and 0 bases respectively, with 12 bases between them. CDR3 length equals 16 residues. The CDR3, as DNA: TGTGCCAGCAGCCACGGTACAGGGAACTCTGGAAACACCATATATTTT. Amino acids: CASSHGTGNSGNTIYF.

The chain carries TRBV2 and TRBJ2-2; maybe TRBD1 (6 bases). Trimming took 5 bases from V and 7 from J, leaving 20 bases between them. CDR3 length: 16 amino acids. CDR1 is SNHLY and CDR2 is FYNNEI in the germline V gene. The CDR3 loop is CASSIRTARLNGELFF. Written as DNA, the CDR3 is TGTGCCAGCAGTATTCGGACAGCACGTTTGAACGGGGAGCTGTTTTTT.

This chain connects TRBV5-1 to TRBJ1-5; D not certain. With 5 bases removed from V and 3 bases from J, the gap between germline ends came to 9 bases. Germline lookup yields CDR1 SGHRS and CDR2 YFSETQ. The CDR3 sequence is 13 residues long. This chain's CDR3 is CASRADDNQPQHF. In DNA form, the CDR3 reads TGCGCCAGCAGGGCAGATGACAATCAGCCCCAGCATTTT.

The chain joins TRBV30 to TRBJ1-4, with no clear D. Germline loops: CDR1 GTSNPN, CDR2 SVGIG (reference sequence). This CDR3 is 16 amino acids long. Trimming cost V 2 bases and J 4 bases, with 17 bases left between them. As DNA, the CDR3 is TGTGCCTGGAGTAACGCTCGGGTCCGCAGTAATGAAAAACTGTTTTTT. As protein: CAWSNARVRSNEKLFF.

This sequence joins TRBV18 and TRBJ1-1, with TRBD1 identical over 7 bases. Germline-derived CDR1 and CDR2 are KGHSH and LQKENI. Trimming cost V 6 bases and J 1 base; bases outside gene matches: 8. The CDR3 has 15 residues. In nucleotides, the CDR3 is TGTGCCAGCTCGCCTGGGACAGACCAGAACACTGAAGCTTTCTTT. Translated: CASSPGTDQNTEAFF.

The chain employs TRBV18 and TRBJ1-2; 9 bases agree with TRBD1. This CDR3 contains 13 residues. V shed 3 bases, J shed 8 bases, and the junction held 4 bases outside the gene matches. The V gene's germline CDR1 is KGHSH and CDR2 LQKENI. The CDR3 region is CASSPLTGGGYTF. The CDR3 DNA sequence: TGTGCCAGCTCACCCCTGACAGGGGGGGGCTACACCTTC.

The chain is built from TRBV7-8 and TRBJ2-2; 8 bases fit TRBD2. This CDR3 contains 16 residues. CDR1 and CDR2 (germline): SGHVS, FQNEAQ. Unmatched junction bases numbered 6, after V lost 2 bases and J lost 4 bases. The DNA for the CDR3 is TGTGCCAGCAGCTTAAGTCGGGGGGGCGGCACCGGGGAGCTGTTTTTT. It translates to CASSLSRGGGTGELFF.

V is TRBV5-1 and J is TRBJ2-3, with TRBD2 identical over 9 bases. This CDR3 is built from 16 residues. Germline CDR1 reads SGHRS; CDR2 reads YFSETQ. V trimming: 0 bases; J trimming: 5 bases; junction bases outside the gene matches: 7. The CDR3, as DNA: TGCGCCAGCAGCTTGGCGTCGAGCGGGGGGCGAGATACGCAGTATTTT. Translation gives CASSLASSGGRDTQYF.

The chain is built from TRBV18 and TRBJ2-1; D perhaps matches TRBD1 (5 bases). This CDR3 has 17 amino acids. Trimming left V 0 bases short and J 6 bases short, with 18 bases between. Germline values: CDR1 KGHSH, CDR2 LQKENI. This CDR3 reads CASSPPSSTAQGNEQFF. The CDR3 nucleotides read TGTGCCAGCTCACCACCTTCATCGACAGCCCAAGGCAATGAGCAGTTCTTC.